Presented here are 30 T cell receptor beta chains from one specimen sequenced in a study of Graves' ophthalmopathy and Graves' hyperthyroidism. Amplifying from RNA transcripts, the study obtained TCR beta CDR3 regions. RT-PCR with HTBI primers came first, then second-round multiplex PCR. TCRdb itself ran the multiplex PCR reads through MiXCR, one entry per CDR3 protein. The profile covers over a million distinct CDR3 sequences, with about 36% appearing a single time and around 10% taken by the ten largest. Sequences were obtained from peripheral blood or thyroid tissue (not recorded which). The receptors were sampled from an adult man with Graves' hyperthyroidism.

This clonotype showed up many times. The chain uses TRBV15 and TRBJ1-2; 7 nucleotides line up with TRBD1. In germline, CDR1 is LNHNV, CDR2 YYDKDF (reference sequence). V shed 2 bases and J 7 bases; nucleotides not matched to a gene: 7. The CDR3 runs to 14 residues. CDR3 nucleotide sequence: TGTGCCACCAGCAGACCAGACAGGGCCGGTGGCTACACCTTC. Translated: CATSRPDRAGGYTF.

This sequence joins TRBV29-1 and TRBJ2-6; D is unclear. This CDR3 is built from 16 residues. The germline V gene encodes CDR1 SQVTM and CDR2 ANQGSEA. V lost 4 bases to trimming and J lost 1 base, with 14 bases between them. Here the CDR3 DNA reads TGCAGCGTTGGTGGGCAAGAAACTTCTGGGGCCAACGTCCTGACTTTC. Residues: CSVGGQETSGANVLTF.

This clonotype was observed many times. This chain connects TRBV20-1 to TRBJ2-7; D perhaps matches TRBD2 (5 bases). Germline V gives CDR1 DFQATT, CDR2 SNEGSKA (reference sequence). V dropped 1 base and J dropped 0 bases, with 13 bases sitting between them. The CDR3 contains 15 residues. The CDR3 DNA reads TGCAGTGCTAGAGGGAGTGGCAGCGGCTCCTACGAGCAGTACTTC. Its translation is CSARGSGSGSYEQYF.

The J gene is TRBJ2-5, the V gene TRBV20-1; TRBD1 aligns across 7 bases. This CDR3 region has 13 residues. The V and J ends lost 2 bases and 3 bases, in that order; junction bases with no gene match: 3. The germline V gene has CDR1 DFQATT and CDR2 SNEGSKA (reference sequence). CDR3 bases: TGCAGTGCTAGATCCGGGACAGAAGAGACCCAGTACTTC. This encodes CSARSGTEETQYF.

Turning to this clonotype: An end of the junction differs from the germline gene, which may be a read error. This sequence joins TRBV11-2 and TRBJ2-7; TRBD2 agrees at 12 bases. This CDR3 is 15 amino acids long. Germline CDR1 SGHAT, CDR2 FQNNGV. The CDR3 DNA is TGTGCCGGCAGCTTCGATCTAGCGGGAGGGCGGGAGCAGTACTTC. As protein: CAGSFDLAGGREQYF.

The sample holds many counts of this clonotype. CDR3 bases: TGTGCCAGCAGCTTAGACCAGGGAACCGGGGAGCTGTTTTTT. Translated: CASSLDQGTGELFF. The chain employs TRBV7-2 and TRBJ2-2; possibly TRBD1 for D (5 bases). Germline V lookup: CDR1 SGHTA, CDR2 FQGNSA. V lost 1 base and J lost 5, with 8 bases in between. The CDR3 has 14 amino acids.

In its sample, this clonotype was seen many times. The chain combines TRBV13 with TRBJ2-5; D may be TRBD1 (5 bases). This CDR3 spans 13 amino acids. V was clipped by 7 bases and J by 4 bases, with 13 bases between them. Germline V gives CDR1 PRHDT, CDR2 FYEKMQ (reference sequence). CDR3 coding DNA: TGTGCCAGCAAAATACAGGTTCGAGAGACCCAGTACTTC. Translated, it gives CASKIQVRETQYF.

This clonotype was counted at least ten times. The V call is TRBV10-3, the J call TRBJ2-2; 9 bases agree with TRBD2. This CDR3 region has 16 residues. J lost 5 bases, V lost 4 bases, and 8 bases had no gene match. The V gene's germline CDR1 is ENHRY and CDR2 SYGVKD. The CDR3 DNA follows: TGTGCCATCAGTGCGTTAGCGGGAGAACTTACCGGGGAGCTGTTTTTT. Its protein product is CAISALAGELTGELFF.

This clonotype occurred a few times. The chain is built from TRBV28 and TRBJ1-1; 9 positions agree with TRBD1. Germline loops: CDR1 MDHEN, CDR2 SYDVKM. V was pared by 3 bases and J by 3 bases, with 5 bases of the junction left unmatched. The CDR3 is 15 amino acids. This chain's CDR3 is CASSFLQGAYTEAFF. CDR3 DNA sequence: TGTGCCAGCAGTTTCTTACAGGGGGCTTACACTGAAGCTTTCTTT.

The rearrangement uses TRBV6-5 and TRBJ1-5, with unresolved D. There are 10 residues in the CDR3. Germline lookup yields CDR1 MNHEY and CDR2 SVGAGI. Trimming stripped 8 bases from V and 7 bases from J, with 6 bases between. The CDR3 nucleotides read TGTGCCAGCGGCTTCCAGCCCCAGCATTTT. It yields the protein CASGFQPQHF.

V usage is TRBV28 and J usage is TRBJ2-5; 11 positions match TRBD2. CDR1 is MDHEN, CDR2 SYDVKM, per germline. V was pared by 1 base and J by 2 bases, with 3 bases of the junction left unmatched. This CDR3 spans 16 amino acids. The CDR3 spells CASSLYRTSGQETQYF. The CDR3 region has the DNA TGTGCCAGCAGTTTATACCGGACTAGCGGGCAAGAGACCCAGTACTTC.

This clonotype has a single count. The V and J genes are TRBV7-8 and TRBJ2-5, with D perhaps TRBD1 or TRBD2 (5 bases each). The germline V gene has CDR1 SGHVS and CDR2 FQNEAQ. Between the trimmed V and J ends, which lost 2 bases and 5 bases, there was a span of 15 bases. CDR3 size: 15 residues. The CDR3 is CASSLRGDGRETQYF. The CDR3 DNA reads TGTGCCAGCAGCTTACGTGGGGACGGGCGGGAGACCCAGTACTTC. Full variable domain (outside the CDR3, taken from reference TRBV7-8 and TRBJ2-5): GAGVSQSPRYKVAKRGQDVALRCDPISGHVSLFWYQQALGQGPEFLTYFQNEAQLDKSGLPSDRFFAERPEGSVSTLKIQRTQQEDSAVYLCASSLRGDGRETQYFGPGTRLLVL.

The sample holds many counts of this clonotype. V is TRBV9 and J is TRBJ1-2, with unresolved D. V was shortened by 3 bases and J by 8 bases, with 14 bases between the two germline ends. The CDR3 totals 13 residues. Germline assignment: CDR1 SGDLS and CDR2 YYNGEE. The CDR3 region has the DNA TGTGCCAGCAGCGCCAACGTTGTGTGGGGCTACACCTTC. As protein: CASSANVVWGYTF.

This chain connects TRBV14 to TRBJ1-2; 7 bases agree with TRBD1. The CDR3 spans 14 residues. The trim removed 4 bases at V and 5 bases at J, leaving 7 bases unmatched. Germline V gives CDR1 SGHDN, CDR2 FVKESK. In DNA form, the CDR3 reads TGTGCCAGCAGCCCAGACAGGGCCCCTTATGGCTACACCTTC. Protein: CASSPDRAPYGYTF.

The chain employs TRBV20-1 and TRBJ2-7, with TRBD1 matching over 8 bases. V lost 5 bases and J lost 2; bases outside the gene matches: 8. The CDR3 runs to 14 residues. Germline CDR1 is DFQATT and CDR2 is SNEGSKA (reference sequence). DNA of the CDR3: TGCAGTGCTCCCGGACAGGGTACAACCTACGAGCAGTACTTC. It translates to CSAPGQGTTYEQYF.

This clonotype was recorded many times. CDR3 DNA: TGTGCCAGCAGCTTAACAGGGAGGATGTCGGCTAATGAAAAACTGTTTTTT. Its protein product is CASSLTGRMSANEKLFF. The genes are TRBV7-9 and TRBJ1-4; D possibly corresponds to TRBD1 (6 bases). The CDR3 has 17 residues. CDR1 is SEHNR, CDR2 FQNEAQ, per germline (reference sequence). The V and J ends lost 2 bases and 3 bases respectively, with 16 bases between them.

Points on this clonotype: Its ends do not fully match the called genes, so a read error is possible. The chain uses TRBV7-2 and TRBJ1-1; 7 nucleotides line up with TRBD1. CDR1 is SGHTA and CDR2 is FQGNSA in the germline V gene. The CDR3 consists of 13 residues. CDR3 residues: CARSSDRATEAFF. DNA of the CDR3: TGTGCCCGCAGCTCTGACAGGGCCACTGAAGCTTTCTTT.

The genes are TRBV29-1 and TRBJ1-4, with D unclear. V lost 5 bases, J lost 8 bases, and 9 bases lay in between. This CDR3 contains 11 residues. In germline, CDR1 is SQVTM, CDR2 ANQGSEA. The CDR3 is CSVQPGEKLFF. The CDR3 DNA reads TGCAGCGTTCAACCCGGGGAAAAACTGTTTTTT.

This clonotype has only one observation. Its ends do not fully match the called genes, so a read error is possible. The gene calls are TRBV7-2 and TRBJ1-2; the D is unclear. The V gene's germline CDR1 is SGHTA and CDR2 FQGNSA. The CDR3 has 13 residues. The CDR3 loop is CASSSGLNYGYAF. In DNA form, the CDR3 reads TGTGCCAGCAGCTCGGGCTTAAACTATGGCTACGCCTTC.

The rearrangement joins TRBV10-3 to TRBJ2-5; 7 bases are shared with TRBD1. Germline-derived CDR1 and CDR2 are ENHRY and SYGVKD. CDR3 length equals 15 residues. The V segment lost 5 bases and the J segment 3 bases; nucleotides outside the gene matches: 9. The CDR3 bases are TGTGCCATCAGTCTTGACAGGGCGCGTGAAGAGACCCAGTACTTC. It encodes CAISLDRAREETQYF.

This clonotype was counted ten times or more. This CDR3 is CASSRGHQETQYF. DNA of the CDR3: TGTGCCAGCAGCCGGGGCCACCAAGAGACCCAGTACTTC. This chain connects TRBV7-6 to TRBJ2-5; D might be TRBD1 or TRBD2, each matching 5 bases. Germline loops: CDR1 SGHVS, CDR2 FNYEAQ. The CDR3 contains 13 residues. Deletions cut 5 bases from V and 0 bases from J, with 7 bases between. Based on the CDR3 plus reference TRBV7-6 and TRBJ2-5, the full variable domain is GAGVSQSPRYKVTKRGQDVALRCDPISGHVSLYWYRQALGQGPEFLTYFNYEAQQDKSGLPNDRFSAERPEGSISTLTIQRTEQRDSAMYRCASSRGHQETQYFGPGTRLLVL.

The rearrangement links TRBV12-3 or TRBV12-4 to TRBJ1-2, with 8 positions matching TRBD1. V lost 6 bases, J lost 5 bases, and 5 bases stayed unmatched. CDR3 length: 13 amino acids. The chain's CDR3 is CASSTRGRYGYTF. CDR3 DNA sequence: TGTGCCAGCAGCACCAGGGGGCGATATGGCTACACCTTC.

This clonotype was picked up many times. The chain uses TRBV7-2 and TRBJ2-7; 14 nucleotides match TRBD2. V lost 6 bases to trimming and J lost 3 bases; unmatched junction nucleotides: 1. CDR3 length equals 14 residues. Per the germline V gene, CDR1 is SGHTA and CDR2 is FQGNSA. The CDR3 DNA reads TGTGCCAGCAGAGGGACTAGCGGGGGCTACGAGCAGTACTTC. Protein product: CASRGTSGGYEQYF.

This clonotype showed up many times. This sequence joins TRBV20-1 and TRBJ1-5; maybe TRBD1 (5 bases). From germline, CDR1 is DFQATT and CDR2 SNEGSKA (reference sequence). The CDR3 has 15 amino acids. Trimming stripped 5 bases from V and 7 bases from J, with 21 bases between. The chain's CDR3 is CSAETVGGREQPQHF. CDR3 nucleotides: TGCAGTGCTGAAACGGTGGGGGGTCGGGAGCAGCCCCAGCATTTT.

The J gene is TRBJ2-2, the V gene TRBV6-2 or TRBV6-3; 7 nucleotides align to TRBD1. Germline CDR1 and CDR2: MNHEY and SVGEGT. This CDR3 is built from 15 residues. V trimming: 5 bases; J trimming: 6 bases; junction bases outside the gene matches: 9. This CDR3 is CASSKDRVSAGELFF. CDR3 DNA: TGTGCCAGCAGTAAAGACAGGGTTTCCGCCGGGGAGCTGTTTTTT.

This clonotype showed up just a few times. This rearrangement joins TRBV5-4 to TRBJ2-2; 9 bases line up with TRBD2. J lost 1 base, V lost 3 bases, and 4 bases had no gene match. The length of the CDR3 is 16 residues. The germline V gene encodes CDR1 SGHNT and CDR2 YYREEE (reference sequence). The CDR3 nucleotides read TGTGCCAGCAGCTCCCAACTAGCGGGGAACACCGGGGAGCTGTTTTTT. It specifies CASSSQLAGNTGELFF.

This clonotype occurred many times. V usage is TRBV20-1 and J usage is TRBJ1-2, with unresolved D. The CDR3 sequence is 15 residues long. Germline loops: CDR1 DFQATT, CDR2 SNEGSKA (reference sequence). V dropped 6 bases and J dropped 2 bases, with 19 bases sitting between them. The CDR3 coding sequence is TGCAGTGCCCCACTTCCATCAAGCCAGAACTATGGCTACACCTTC. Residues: CSAPLPSSQNYGYTF.

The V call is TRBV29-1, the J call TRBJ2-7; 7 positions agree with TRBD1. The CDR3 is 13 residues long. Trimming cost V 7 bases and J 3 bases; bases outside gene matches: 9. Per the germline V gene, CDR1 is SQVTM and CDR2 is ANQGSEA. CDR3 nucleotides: TGCAGCGCGACCGGGACAGACCTCTACGAGCAGTACTTC. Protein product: CSATGTDLYEQYF.

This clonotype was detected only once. CDR3 sequence (DNA): TGCGCCAGCAGCCATGGACCGGGGGGGACTAGCGGGAATCAAGAGACCCAGTACTTC. The encoded protein is CASSHGPGGTSGNQETQYF. This sequence joins TRBV4-3 and TRBJ2-5; 13 positions agree with TRBD2. CDR1 is LGHNA and CDR2 is YSLEER in the germline V gene. The CDR3 consists of 19 residues. The ends lost 3 bases at V and 2 bases at J; junction bases unmatched: 12.

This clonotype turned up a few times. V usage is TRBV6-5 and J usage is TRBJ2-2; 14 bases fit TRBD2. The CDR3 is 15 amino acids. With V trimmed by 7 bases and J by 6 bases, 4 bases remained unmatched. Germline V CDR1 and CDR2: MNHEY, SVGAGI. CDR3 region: CASKMTSGRAGELFF. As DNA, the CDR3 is TGTGCCAGCAAAATGACTAGCGGGAGGGCCGGGGAGCTGTTTTTT.